These T cell receptor beta chains were read from a single sample in a study of beta chain features in type 1 diabetes. Assay: immunoSEQ multiplex PCR; the TCRdb copy retains only in-frame clones and omits some. The table records hundreds of thousands of clones, 15% of them present only once. Sequenced: naive CD4+ T cells from blood. The receptors originated from a man between 18 and 35 years old with type 1 diabetes. The conserved cysteine and the conserved F or W are not part of the CDR3 here. Fields, in order: J gene, D gene, V gene, CDR3 protein. The D gene is left open where the match is weak.

TRBJ1-1 NA TRBV30 AWSVRENTEAF
TRBJ2-3 TRBD2 TRBV5-1 ASSSLAGGTDTQY
TRBJ2-3 NA TRBV4-3 ASSQGLSLRGADTQY
TRBJ2-6 TRBD2 TRBV2 ASSEARGSGGLAGANVLT
TRBJ2-3 NA TRBV20-1 SAYRTDTQY
TRBJ2-7 NA TRBV10-3 AISPRLGDEQY
TRBJ2-5 TRBD1 TRBV6-5 ASSYYRGQETQY
TRBJ2-5 NA TRBV5-6 ASSLSRREETQY
TRBJ2-3 NA TRBV5-1 ASSAASFDTQY
TRBJ2-7 TRBD2 TRBV5-4 ASSPGLAAYEQY